This TCR beta chain was found in a study of T cell changes during pregnancy in multiple sclerosis (dated by TCRdb to about 2019). Some background on the complete study: The study looked at changes in the T cell repertoire across pregnancy in women with multiple sclerosis.

The CDR3 holds 13 amino acids from the cysteine to the phenylalanine. CDR3 DNA is the only sequence kept; it has 39 bases, read in frame from the first base. Trimming at the junction amounts to 2 bases on V and 11 bases on J, and the germline ends lie 15 bases apart. Reading the germline V gene (reference sequence) gives CDR1 MNHNY and CDR2 SVGAGI. Libraries came from the immunoSEQ multiplex PCR assay. Imported from immuneACCESS, the table was reduced by TCRdb to in-frame sequences with V and J called. These copies leave out some clones; in studies compared against another copy, an unresolved V gene accounts for under half, and the cause of the remainder is not known. A total of about 80,000 clones appear in this sample, around 89% of them only once. Under 2.5% of the sample comes from the top ten. Only one count was recorded for this clone. Its antigen is not yet known. Per-base qualities were not stored, and no clone one base away is much larger.

The origin of this receptor is a female donor with multiple sclerosis, enrolled in a pregnancy study. The chain uses TRBV6-6 and TRBJ1-1, with the D gene not confidently named. Specimen: peripheral blood, collected before pregnancy. CDR3 region: CASSYRSLTRAFF. The DNA sequence is as follows: TGTGCCAGCAGTTACCGCTCCCTCACGAGGGCTTTCTTT.